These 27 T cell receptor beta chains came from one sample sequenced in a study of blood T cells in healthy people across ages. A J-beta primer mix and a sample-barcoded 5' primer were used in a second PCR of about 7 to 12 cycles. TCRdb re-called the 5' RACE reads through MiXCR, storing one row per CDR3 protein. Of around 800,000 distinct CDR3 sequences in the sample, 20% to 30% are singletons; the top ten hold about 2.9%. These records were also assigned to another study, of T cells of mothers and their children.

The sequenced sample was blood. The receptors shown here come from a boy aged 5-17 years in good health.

Here the CDR3 DNA reads TGTGCCAGCAGCTTAGTGTGGGGAGGGGGTAACACAGATACGCAGTATTTT. It specifies CASSLVWGGGNTDTQYF. The V call is TRBV7-6, the J call TRBJ2-3, with a weak D call TRBD2 (7 bases). Per the germline V gene, CDR1 is SGHVS and CDR2 is FNYEAQ. Trimming left V 1 base short and J 2 bases short, with 16 bases between. The CDR3 has 17 amino acids.

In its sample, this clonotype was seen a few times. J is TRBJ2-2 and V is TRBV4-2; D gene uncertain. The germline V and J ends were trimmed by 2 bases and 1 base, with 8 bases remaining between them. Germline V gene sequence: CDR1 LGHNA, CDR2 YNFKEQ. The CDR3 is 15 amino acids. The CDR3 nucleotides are TGTGCCAGCAGCCAACGCCCGTTGAACACCGGGGAGCTGTTTTTT. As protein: CASSQRPLNTGELFF.

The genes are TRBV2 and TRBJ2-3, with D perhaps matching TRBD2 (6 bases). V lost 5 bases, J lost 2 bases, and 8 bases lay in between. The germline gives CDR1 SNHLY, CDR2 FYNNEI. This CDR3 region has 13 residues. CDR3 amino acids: CASSRGNTDTQYF. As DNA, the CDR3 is TGTGCCAGCAGTCGGGGGAACACAGATACGCAGTATTTT. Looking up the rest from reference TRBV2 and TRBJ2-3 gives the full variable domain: EPEVTQTPSHQVTQMGQEVILRCVPISNHLYFYWYRQILGQKVEFLVSFYNNEISEKSEIFDDQFSVERPDGSNFTLKIRSTKLEDSAMYFCASSRGNTDTQYFGPGTRLTVL.

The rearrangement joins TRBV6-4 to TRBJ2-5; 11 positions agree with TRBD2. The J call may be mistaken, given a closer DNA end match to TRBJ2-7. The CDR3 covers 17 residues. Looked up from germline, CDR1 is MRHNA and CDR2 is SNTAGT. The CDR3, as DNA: TGTGCCAGCATGGGGACCCTAGCGGGGGGCCAGGGGAGCGAGCAGTACTTC. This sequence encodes CASMGTLAGGQGSEQYF.

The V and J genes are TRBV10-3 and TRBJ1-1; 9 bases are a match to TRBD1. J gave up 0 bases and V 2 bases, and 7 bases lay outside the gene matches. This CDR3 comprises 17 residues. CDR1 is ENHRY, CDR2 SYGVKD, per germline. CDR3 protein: CAISERQGGAMNTEAFF. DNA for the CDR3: TGTGCCATCAGTGAGAGACAGGGGGGCGCCATGAACACTGAAGCTTTCTTT.

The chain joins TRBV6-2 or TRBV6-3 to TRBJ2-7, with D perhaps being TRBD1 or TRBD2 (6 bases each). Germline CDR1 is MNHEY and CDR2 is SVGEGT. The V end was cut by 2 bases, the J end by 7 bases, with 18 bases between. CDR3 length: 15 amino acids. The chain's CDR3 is CASSYGTGANHEQYF. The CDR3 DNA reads TGTGCCAGCAGTTACGGTACGGGGGCGAACCATGAGCAGTACTTC.

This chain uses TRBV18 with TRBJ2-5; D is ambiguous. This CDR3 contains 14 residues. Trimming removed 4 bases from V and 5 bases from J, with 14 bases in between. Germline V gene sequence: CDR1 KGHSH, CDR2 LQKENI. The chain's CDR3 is CASSLALLRETQYF. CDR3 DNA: TGTGCCAGCTCACTCGCCTTGCTCCGGGAGACCCAGTACTTC.

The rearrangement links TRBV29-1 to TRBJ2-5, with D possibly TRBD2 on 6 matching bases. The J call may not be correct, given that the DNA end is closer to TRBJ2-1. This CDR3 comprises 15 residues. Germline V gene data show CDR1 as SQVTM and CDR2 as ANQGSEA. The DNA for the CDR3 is TGCAGCGTTGGGGATACAGGACTAACCTACAATGAGCAGTTCTTC. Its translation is CSVGDTGLTYNEQFF.

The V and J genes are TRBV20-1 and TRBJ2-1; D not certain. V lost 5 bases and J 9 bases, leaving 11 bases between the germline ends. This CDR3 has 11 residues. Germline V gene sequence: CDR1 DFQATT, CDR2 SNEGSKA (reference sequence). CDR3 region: CSAPRAPEQFF. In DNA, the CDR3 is TGCAGTGCTCCTCGGGCTCCTGAGCAGTTCTTC.

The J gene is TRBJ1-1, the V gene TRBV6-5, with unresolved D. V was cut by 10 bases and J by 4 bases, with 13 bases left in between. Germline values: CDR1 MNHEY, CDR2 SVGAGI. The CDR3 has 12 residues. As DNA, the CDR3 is TGTGCCACCCTACGAAGCGGCACTGAAGCTTTCTTT. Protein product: CATLRSGTEAFF.

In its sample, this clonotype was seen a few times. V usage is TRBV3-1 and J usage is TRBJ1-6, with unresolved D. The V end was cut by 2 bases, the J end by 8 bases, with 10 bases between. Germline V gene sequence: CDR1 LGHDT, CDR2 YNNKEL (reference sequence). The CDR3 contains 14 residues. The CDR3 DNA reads TGTGCCAGCAGCCAATTAGGGCCCGATTCACCCCTCCACTTT. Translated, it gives CASSQLGPDSPLHF.

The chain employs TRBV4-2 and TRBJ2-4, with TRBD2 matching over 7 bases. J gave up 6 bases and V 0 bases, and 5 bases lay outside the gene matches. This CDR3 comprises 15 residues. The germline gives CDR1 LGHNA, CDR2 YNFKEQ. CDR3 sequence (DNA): TGTGCCAGCAGCCAAGATCCGGGGGGAGGAAACATTCAGTACTTC. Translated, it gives CASSQDPGGGNIQYF.

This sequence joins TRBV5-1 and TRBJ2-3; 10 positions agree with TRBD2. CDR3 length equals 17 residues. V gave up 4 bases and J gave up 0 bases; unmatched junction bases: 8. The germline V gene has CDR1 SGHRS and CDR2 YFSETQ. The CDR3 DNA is TGCGCCAGCAGCAGGAGTAGCGGGGGGCCAAGCACAGATACGCAGTATTTT. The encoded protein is CASSRSSGGPSTDTQYF.

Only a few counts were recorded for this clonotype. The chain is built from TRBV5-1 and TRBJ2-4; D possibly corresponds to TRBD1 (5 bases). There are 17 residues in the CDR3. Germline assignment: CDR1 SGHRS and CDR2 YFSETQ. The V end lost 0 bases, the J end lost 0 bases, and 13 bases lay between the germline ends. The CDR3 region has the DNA TGCGCCAGCAGCTTGGGTGACAGTAGCCTAGCCAAAAACATTCAGTACTTC. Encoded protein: CASSLGDSSLAKNIQYF.

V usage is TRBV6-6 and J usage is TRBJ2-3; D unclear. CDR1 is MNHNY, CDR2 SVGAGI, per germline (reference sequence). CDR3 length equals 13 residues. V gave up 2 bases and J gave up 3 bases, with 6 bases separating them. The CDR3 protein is CASSYVGTDTQYF. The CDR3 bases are TGTGCCAGCAGTTACGTGGGGACAGATACGCAGTATTTT.

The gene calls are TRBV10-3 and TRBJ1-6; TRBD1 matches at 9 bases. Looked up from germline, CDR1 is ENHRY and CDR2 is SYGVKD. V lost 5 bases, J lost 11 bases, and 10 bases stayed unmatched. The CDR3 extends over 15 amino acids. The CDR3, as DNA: TGTGCCATCAGTCTTGCACCGGGACAGGGAACACCCCTCCACTTT. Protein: CAISLAPGQGTPLHF.

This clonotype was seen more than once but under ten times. This CDR3 reads CASEMESRPQYF. DNA for the CDR3: TGTGCCTCAGAAATGGAGAGCCGGCCGCAGTATTTT. The chain carries TRBV2 and TRBJ2-3; D is unclear. The CDR3 is 12 amino acids. CDR1 and CDR2 (germline): SNHLY, FYNNEI. V lost 11 bases and J 10 bases, leaving 19 bases between the germline ends.

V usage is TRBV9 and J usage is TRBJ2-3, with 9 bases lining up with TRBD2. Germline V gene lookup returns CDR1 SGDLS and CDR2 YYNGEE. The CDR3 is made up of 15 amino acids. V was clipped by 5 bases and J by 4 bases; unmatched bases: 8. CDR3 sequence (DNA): TGTGCCAGCAGTCCTAGCGGGGTCAGCGCAGATACGCAGTATTTT. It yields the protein CASSPSGVSADTQYF.

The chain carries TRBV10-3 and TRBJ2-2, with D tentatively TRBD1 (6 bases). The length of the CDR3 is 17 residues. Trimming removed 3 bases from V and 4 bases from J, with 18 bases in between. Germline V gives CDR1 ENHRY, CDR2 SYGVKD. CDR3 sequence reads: CAISDPSRQGSTGELFF. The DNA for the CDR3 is TGTGCCATCAGTGACCCCTCCAGGCAGGGGAGCACCGGGGAGCTGTTTTTT.

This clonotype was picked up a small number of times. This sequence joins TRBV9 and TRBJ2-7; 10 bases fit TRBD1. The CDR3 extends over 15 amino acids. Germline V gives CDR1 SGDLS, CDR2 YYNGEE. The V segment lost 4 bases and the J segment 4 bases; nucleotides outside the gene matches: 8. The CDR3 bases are TGTGCCAGCAGCCCCCCCGGGACAGGGGTGTACGAGCAGTACTTC. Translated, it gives CASSPPGTGVYEQYF.

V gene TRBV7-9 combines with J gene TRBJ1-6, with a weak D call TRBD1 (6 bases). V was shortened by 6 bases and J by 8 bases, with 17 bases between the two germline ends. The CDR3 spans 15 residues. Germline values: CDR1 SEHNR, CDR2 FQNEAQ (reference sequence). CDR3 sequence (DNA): TGTGCCAGCAGTTCTAATCAGGGGTATCATTCACCCCTCCACTTT. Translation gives CASSSNQGYHSPLHF.

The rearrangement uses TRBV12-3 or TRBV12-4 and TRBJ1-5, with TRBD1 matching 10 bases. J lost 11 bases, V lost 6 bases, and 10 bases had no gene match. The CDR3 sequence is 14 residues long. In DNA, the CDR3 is TGTGCCAGCAGCCCCCGGGACAGGGGCAAGTCCCAGCATTTT. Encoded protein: CASSPRDRGKSQHF.

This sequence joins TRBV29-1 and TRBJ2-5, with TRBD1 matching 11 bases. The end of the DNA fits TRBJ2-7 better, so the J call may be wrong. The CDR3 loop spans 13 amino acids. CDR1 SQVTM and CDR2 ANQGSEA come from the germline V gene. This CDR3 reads CSVITGTGGEQYF. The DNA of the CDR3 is TGCAGCGTCATTACCGGGACAGGGGGCGAGCAGTACTTC.

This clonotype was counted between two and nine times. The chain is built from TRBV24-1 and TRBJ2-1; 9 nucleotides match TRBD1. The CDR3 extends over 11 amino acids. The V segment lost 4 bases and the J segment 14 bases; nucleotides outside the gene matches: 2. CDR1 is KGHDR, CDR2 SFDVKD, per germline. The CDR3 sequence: CATSEGTGKFF. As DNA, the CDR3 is TGTGCCACCAGTGAGGGGACAGGGAAGTTCTTC.

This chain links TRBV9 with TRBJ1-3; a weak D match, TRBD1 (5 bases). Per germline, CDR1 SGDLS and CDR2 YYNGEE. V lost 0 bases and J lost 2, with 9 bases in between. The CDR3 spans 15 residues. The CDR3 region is CASSVGGGTGNTIYF. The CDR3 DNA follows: TGTGCCAGCAGCGTAGGGGGGGGGACTGGAAACACCATATATTTT.

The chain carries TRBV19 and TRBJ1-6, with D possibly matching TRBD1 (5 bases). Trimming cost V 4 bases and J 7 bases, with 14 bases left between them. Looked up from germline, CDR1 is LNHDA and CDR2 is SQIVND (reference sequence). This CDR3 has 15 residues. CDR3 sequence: CASSTLAGRNSPLHF. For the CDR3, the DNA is TGTGCCAGTAGTACCCTCGCAGGGCGCAATTCACCCCTCCACTTT.

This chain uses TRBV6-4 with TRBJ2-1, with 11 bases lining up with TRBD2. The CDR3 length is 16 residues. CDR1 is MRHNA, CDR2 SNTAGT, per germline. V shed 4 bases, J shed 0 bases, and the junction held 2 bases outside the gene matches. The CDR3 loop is CASSVSGGASYNEQFF. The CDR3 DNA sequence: TGTGCCAGCAGTGTTAGCGGGGGGGCCTCCTACAATGAGCAGTTCTTC.